One and the same sample provided the 19 T cell receptor beta chains below, sequenced in a study of blood T cell repertoires in COVID-19. Sequencing used immunoSEQ multiplex PCR; TCRdb keeps in-frame clones, though not all of them. The sample lists approximately 140,000 clones, 75% to 85% occurring once. The sequenced sample consisted of peripheral blood. These receptors were obtained from a man aged 60-69 years with active or convalescent COVID-19.

The chain links TRBV2 to TRBJ1-1; 8 nucleotides agree with TRBD1. The CDR3 runs to 17 residues. The V segment lost 3 bases and the J segment 0 bases; nucleotides outside the gene matches: 9. Germline-derived CDR1 and CDR2 are SNHLY and FYNNEI. The CDR3 loop reads CASSDPGGASMNTEAFF. CDR3 sequence (DNA): TGTGCCAGCAGTGACCCAGGGGGCGCATCAATGAACACTGAAGCTTTCTTT.

J is TRBJ1-1 and V is TRBV30; D is uncertain. CDR1 GTSNPN and CDR2 SVGIG come from the germline V gene (reference sequence). There are 12 residues in the CDR3. The V end lost 7 bases, the J end lost 2 bases, and 11 bases lay between the germline ends. CDR3 protein: CASGLLNTEAFF. The CDR3 DNA follows: TGTGCCTCGGGCCTCCTCAACACTGAAGCTTTCTTT.

The J gene is TRBJ2-3, the V gene TRBV28, with 15 bases aligning to TRBD2. CDR1 is MDHEN, CDR2 SYDVKM, per germline. The J segment lost 5 bases and the V segment lost 1 base, leaving 7 bases of the junction unmatched. The CDR3 extends over 18 amino acids. In DNA form, the CDR3 reads TGTGCCAGCAGTTTATCGGGACTAGCGGGAGGAAGAGGAGATACGCAGTATTTT. Translation gives CASSLSGLAGGRGDTQYF.

This chain uses TRBV15 with TRBJ2-1, with a possible D match to TRBD1 (6 bases). The CDR3 covers 15 residues. Trimming removed 0 bases at V and 2 bases at J, with 8 bases between. Germline values: CDR1 LNHNV, CDR2 YYDKDF (reference sequence). CDR3 sequence: CATSRDTGTYNEQFF. The CDR3, as DNA: TGTGCCACCAGCAGAGATACAGGGACCTACAATGAGCAGTTCTTC. The whole variable domain, filled in from reference TRBV15 and TRBJ2-1, reads DAMVIQNPRYQVTQFGKPVTLSCSQTLNHNVMYWYQQKSSQAPKLLFHYYDKDFNNEADTPDNFQSRRPNTSFCFLDIRSPGLGDTAMYLCATSRDTGTYNEQFFGPGTRLTVL.

The V call is TRBV2, the J call TRBJ2-1; 8 bases are a match to TRBD2. Unmatched junction bases numbered 17, after V lost 10 bases and J lost 6 bases. Per germline, CDR1 SNHLY and CDR2 FYNNEI. The CDR3 has 16 amino acids. CDR3 coding DNA: TGTGCCACCACCTCAAACGGGAGGGCGACTGTCAATGAGCAGTTCTTC. Protein sequence: CATTSNGRATVNEQFF.

The DNA for the CDR3 is TGTGCCAGCAGCTTAGACGGGACTAGCGGGAGCAGCTCCTACAATGAGCAGTTCTTC. Protein: CASSLDGTSGSSSYNEQFF. The V and J genes are TRBV7-6 and TRBJ2-1; TRBD2 agrees at 14 bases. CDR3 length: 19 amino acids. V shed 1 base and J 0 bases; nucleotides not matched to a gene: 5. Per germline, CDR1 SGHVS and CDR2 FNYEAQ.

The chain has TRBV25-1 and TRBJ2-2; no reliable D call. Trimming left V 5 bases short and J 5 bases short, with 12 bases between. CDR3 size: 14 residues. The germline CDR1 and CDR2 sequences are MGHDK and SYGVNS. The CDR3 DNA follows: TGTGCCAGCAGTTCAAGTACTTGGACCGGGGAGCTGTTTTTT. Residues: CASSSSTWTGELFF.

The chain combines TRBV6-6 with TRBJ1-4; a possible D gene is TRBD1 (6 bases). V lost 5 bases, J lost 7 bases, and 17 bases lay in between. This CDR3 has 15 amino acids. The germline gives CDR1 MNHNY, CDR2 SVGAGI (reference sequence). In nucleotides, the CDR3 is TGTGCCAGCAGTAAACAGACAGGAGTAGGTGAAAAACTGTTTTTT. It codes for CASSKQTGVGEKLFF.

The genes are TRBV19 and TRBJ1-6, with 7 bases identical to TRBD1. Unmatched junction bases numbered 9, after V lost 6 bases and J lost 7 bases. The CDR3 is made up of 15 amino acids. CDR1 and CDR2 (germline): LNHDA, SQIVND (reference sequence). The CDR3 region is CASRRGGELNSPLHF. In DNA form, the CDR3 reads TGTGCCAGTAGGAGAGGGGGCGAGCTCAATTCACCCCTCCACTTT. Combining the CDR3 with reference TRBV19 and TRBJ1-6 gives the whole variable domain DGGITQSPKYLFRKEGQNVTLSCEQNLNHDAMYWYRQDPGQGLRLIYYSQIVNDFQKGDIAEGYSVSREKKESFPLTVTSAQKNPTAFYLCASRRGGELNSPLHFGNGTRLTVT.

The chain couples TRBV7-3 to TRBJ1-1; D is uncertain. V lost 5 bases, J lost 1 base, and 17 bases lay in between. This CDR3 is 16 amino acids long. Per the germline V gene, CDR1 is SGHTA and CDR2 is FQGTGA. The CDR3 nucleotides are TGTGCCAGCAGCCCACTCGCGGCAGCTCAGAACACTGAAGCTTTCTTT. Residues: CASSPLAAAQNTEAFF.

The chain is built from TRBV7-8 and TRBJ2-3; D is perhaps TRBD1 (6 bases). The CDR3 consists of 13 residues. Germline V gene lookup returns CDR1 SGHVS and CDR2 FQNEAQ. Trimming removed 2 bases at V and 6 bases at J, with 9 bases between. The CDR3 nucleotides read TGTGCCAGCAGCTTAAGCAGGGGTGATACGCAGTATTTT. As protein: CASSLSRGDTQYF.

V is TRBV21-1 and J is TRBJ2-1; TRBD2 is the table's D call, not checked against the DNA. TRBV21-1 is a documented pseudogene. The CDR3 consists of 18 residues. The CDR3 DNA reads TGTGCCAGCAGCAAAGCCTCAACTAGACTAGCGGGAGGCAATGAGCAGTTCTTC. Residues: CASSKASTRLAGGNEQFF.

The chain combines TRBV28 with TRBJ1-6; TRBD1 aligns across 9 bases. The V and J ends lost 5 bases and 9 bases, in that order; junction bases with no gene match: 11. The CDR3 has 16 amino acids. Germline lookup yields CDR1 MDHEN and CDR2 SYDVKM. Written as DNA, the CDR3 is TGTGCCAGCAGTATCAAGACCGGGACAGGGTTTTCACCCCTCCACTTT. Translating it yields CASSIKTGTGFSPLHF.

The chain joins TRBV19 to TRBJ1-5; 8 nucleotides line up with TRBD1. V shed 7 bases and J 2 bases; nucleotides not matched to a gene: 10. The CDR3 consists of 16 residues. In germline, CDR1 is LNHDA, CDR2 SQIVND (reference sequence). DNA of the CDR3: TGTGCCAGTATTAAAATACAGGGGGTTGGCAATCAGCCCCAGCATTTT. This translates into CASIKIQGVGNQPQHF.

V is TRBV13 and J is TRBJ2-5; 10 positions match TRBD2. In germline, CDR1 is PRHDT, CDR2 FYEKMQ (reference sequence). This CDR3 comprises 16 residues. V was clipped by 2 bases and J by 4 bases; unmatched bases: 7. CDR3 sequence: CASSLSSGRPAETQYF. CDR3 in DNA: TGTGCCAGCAGCTTAAGTAGCGGGAGGCCGGCAGAGACCCAGTACTTC.

CDR3 coding DNA: TGCAGCGGCCGGGACAGGGTCGGCCAGCCCCAGCATTTT. Its translation is CSGRDRVGQPQHF. The V and J genes are TRBV29-1 and TRBJ1-5, with 9 bases lining up with TRBD1. This CDR3 has 13 residues. After removal of 7 bases from V and 7 bases from J, the junction contained 8 bases not matched to a gene. CDR1 and CDR2 from the germline V gene are SQVTM and ANQGSEA.

J is TRBJ1-3 and V is TRBV7-6; D ambiguous. The V and J ends lost 1 base and 6 bases respectively, with 13 bases between them. The CDR3 covers 15 residues. Germline values: CDR1 SGHVS, CDR2 FNYEAQ. The DNA for the CDR3 is TGTGCCAGCAGCTTAGTGAGGGCAGAAATAAACACCATATATTTT. Translated: CASSLVRAEINTIYF.

The chain is built from TRBV7-3 and TRBJ1-1; TRBD1 aligns across 8 bases. The CDR3 covers 13 residues. The trim removed 5 bases at V and 8 bases at J, leaving 7 bases unmatched. CDR1 and CDR2 from the germline V gene are SGHTA and FQGTGA. The DNA for the CDR3 is TGTGCCAGCAGCGCGACAGGGGCGAGGGAAGCTTTCTTT. It yields the protein CASSATGAREAFF. Full variable domain (remainder filled in from reference TRBV7-3 and TRBJ1-1): GAGVSQTPSNKVTEKGKYVELRCDPISGHTALYWYRQSLGQGPEFLIYFQGTGAADDSGLPNDRFFAVRPEGSVSTLKIQRTERGDSAVYLCASSATGAREAFFGQGTRLTVV.

The chain's CDR3 is CARSLARAGILTSGRNGYNEQFF. CDR3 nucleotide sequence: TGTGCCAGAAGCTTAGCCCGGGCAGGGATCCTGACTAGCGGGAGGAATGGCTACAATGAGCAGTTCTTC. This chain links TRBV7-5 with TRBJ2-1; TRBD2, the table's D call, lacks a check against the DNA. TRBV7-5 is a documented pseudogene. The length of the CDR3 is 23 residues.